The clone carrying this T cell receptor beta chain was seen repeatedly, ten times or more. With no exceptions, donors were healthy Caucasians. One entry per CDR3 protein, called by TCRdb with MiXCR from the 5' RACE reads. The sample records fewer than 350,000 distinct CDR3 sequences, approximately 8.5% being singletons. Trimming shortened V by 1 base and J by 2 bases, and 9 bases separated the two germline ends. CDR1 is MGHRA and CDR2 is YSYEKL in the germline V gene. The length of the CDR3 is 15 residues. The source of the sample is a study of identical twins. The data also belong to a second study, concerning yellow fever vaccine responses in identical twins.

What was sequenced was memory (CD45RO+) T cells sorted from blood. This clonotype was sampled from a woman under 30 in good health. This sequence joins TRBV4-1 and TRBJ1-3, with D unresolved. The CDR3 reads CASSQAGITGNTIYF. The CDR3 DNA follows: TGCGCCAGCAGCCAAGCGGGAATTACTGGAAACACCATATATTTT.